One sample yielded the 7 T cell receptor beta chains listed below, sequenced in a study of blood T cell repertoires in COVID-19. Sequencing used immunoSEQ multiplex PCR; TCRdb keeps in-frame clones, though not all of them. The table includes 130,000 or so clones, approximately 80% detected once. The specimen was peripheral blood. The receptors shown here come from an elderly man with acute or convalescent COVID-19.

The rearrangement joins TRBV18 to TRBJ1-2; 9 bases agree with TRBD1. J was trimmed by 4 bases and V by 6 bases; bases with no gene match: 12. Germline lookup yields CDR1 KGHSH and CDR2 LQKENI. The CDR3 contains 16 residues. Written as DNA, the CDR3 is TGTGCCAGCTCCCGCCCCACAGGGGGCGCCGGCTATGGCTACACCTTC. It encodes CASSRPTGGAGYGYTF.

DNA of the CDR3: TGTGCCAGCAGCCACCTTGGGGACAGGGACTATGGCTACACCTTC. Its protein product is CASSHLGDRDYGYTF. V usage is TRBV3-1 (or the pseudogene TRBV3-2) and J usage is TRBJ1-2, with 9 bases fitting TRBD1. Germline V gives CDR1 LGHDT, CDR2 YNNKEL (reference sequence). V lost 3 bases to trimming and J lost 3 bases; unmatched junction nucleotides: 5. The CDR3 has 15 amino acids.

The V gene is TRBV27, the J gene TRBJ2-1; maybe TRBD2 (6 bases). This CDR3 comprises 14 residues. Germline V gives CDR1 MNHEY, CDR2 SMNVEV (reference sequence). Deletions cut 6 bases from V and 2 bases from J, with 11 bases between. The CDR3 here is CASRAGTPYNEQFF. For the CDR3, the DNA is TGTGCCAGCAGGGCCGGGACTCCCTACAATGAGCAGTTCTTC.

This rearrangement joins TRBV2 to TRBJ1-4, with 8 bases lining up with TRBD1. The V gene end was trimmed by 4 bases and the J gene end by 6 bases; junction bases not matched to a gene: 7. The germline V gene encodes CDR1 SNHLY and CDR2 FYNNEI. The CDR3 is made up of 15 amino acids. CDR3 amino acids: CASSVRTGPDEKLFF. In DNA form, the CDR3 reads TGTGCCAGCAGTGTTCGGACAGGGCCTGATGAAAAACTGTTTTTT.

This clone was recorded only once. The chain couples TRBV12-5 to TRBJ2-3; 7 bases align to TRBD2. The trim removed 4 bases at V and 2 bases at J, leaving 9 bases unmatched. CDR1 and CDR2 (germline): LGHNT, FRNRAP. The length of the CDR3 is 16 residues. CDR3 region: CASGSPRAGYTDTQYF. CDR3 DNA: TGTGCTAGTGGTTCCCCTCGAGCGGGGTACACAGATACGCAGTATTTT. Supplemented by reference TRBV12-5 and TRBJ2-3, the full variable domain reads DARVTQTPRHKVTEMGQEVTMRCQPILGHNTVFWYRQTMMQGLELLAYFRNRAPLDDSGMPKDRFSAEMPDATLATLKIQPSEPRDSAVYFCASGSPRAGYTDTQYFGPGTRLTVL.

The chain carries TRBV3-1 (or the pseudogene TRBV3-2) and TRBJ1-1; no reliable D call. The V gene's germline CDR1 is LGHDT and CDR2 YNNKEL (reference sequence). This CDR3 contains 15 residues. V was clipped by 1 base and J by 6 bases, with 15 bases between them. The CDR3 spells CASSQGLVGRAEAFF. As DNA, the CDR3 is TGTGCCAGCAGCCAAGGCCTTGTAGGGAGGGCTGAAGCTTTCTTT.

This sequence joins TRBV20-1 and TRBJ1-6; D ambiguous. Germline CDR1 and CDR2: DFQATT and SNEGSKA (reference sequence). CDR3 length: 14 amino acids. Trimming cost V 3 bases and J 8 bases, with 14 bases left between them. CDR3 protein: CSASPTRRDSPLHF. The CDR3 bases are TGCAGTGCTAGTCCTACCCGGAGGGATTCACCCCTCCACTTT.